The clone carrying this TCR beta chain has just a few counts. The target antigen is unknown. This record comes from a study of early T cells in non-severe SARS-CoV-2 infection. Study-wide results and caveats: Anti-spike CD8 responses were favored by VDJdb matching, which missed private and CD4 specificities.

Trimming removed 7 bases from V and 5 bases from J, with 16 bases in between. CDR1 and CDR2 (germline): MNHEY, SVGAGI. This CDR3 has 14 amino acids. Researchers tagged individual cDNA molecules with unique molecular identifiers. TCRdb called the 5' RACE reads again in MiXCR, with one record for every CDR3 protein. The sample has 55,000 to 85,000 distinct CDR3 sequences, 9% to 10% seen once; the top ten hold around 15%. Specimen: whole blood, collected at baseline. The TCR originated in an adult who was a healthcare worker with PCR-confirmed SARS-CoV-2 infection or an uninfected control (not recorded which). The V call is TRBV6-5, the J call TRBJ2-3; D is perhaps TRBD2 (6 bases). The CDR3: CASTRVGSGDTQYF. DNA of the CDR3: TGTGCCAGCACCCGAGTCGGTAGCGGAGATACGCAGTATTTT.